The clone carrying this TCR beta chain was counted only a few times. The record originates from a study of blood T cell repertoires in COVID-19. Study background: The origin of the acute and convalescent COVID-19 samples was the United States, Italy and Spain. PBMCs, B-cell-depleted T cells, or T cells were the source of the cDNA or gDNA that made up the material.

Seattle's cohort entered during active infection and was followed longitudinally. Study processing details: From reference gene primer amplification, estimates of nucleated cell counts were derived. The method was immunoSEQ multiplex PCR; TCRdb's version includes in-frame clones alone and lacks a portion of them. Clone size and the V and J calls come from that table; the DNA yielded D and trimming. In the table there are some 190,000 clones, less than 85% of which are singletons. The ends lost 7 bases at V and 8 bases at J; junction bases unmatched: 9. There are 13 residues in the CDR3. The germline V gene has CDR1 SGHRS and CDR2 YFSETQ.

The chain combines TRBV5-1 with TRBJ2-1; 7 positions agree with TRBD2. Specimen: peripheral blood. The sequence was obtained from a woman of 80 years or more with COVID-19, enrolled during active disease. The CDR3 is CASSRDYSDEQFF. In DNA form, the CDR3 reads TGCGCCAGCTCAAGGGACTACAGTGATGAGCAGTTCTTC.